This T cell receptor beta chain was identified during a study of blood T cell repertoires in COVID-19. Study as a whole: Samples taken during acute and convalescent COVID-19 were collected in the United States, Italy and Spain.

A few counts support this clone. The CDR3 spans 15 residues. Germline V CDR1 and CDR2: WSHSY, SAAADI. Losses at the gene ends were 4 bases for V and 4 bases for J; bases not matched to a gene: 6. Per the authors' pipeline: Cell counts per sample came from amplifying reference gene primers. Produced via immunoSEQ multiplex PCR; TCRdb's table is partial and in-frame only. The V and J calls and clone size come from that table; D and trimming were worked out from the DNA. Of fewer than 30,000 clones in the sample, 60% to 70% were seen once. This receptor was identified in a man in his fifties or sixties with active or convalescent COVID-19. Sequences were obtained from peripheral blood. The chain links TRBV10-2 to TRBJ2-2; 7 nucleotides align to TRBD1. CDR3 bases: TGCGCCAGCAGTGTGAAGGGGGCCCTCACCGGGGAGCTGTTTTTT. Translating it yields CASSVKGALTGELFF.